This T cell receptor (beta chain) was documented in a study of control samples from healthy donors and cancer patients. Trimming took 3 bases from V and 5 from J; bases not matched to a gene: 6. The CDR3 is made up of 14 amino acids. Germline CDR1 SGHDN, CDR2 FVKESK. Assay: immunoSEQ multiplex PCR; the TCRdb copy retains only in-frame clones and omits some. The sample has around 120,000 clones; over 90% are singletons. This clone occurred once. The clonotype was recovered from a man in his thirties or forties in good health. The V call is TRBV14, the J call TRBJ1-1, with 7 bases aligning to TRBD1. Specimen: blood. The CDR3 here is CASSQNAGGTEAFF. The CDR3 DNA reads TGTGCCAGCAGCCAGAACGCAGGGGGGACTGAAGCTTTCTTT.